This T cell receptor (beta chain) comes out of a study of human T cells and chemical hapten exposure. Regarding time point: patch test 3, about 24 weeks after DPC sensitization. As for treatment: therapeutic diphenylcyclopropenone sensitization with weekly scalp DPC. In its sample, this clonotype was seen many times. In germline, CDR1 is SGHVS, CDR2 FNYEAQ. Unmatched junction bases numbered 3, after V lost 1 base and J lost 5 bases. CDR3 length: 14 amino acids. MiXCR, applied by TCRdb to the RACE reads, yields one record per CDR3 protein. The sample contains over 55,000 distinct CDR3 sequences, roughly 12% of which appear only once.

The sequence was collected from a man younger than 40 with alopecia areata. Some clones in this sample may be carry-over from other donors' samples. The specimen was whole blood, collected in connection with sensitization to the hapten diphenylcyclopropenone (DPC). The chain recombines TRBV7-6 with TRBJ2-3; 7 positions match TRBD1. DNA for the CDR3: TGTGCCAGCAGCTTAGGAGGGGGCGGAGATACGCAGTATTTT. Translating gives CASSLGGGGDTQYF.